A selection of T cell receptor beta chains follows, all from one sample in a study of Ad26.COV2.S vaccination and SARS-CoV-2 variants. Using immunoSEQ multiplex PCR, the repertoire was profiled, and TCRdb retains in-frame clones only, with some absent. The sample contains about 460,000 clones, nearly 90% of which appear only once. Sequencing used peripheral blood, obtained in a trial of Ad26.COV2.S vaccine versus placebo. The receptors derive from a person aged 18-65 years who received the Ad26.COV2.S COVID-19 vaccine or a placebo. The conserved cysteine and the conserved F or W are not part of the CDR3 here. Some rows have no size entry. The others give once, few or many, or a class for an expanded clone.

clone size	J gene	V gene	CDR3 protein
-	TRBJ1-2	TRBV25-1	ASSERGVDGYT
once	TRBJ2-7	TRBV10-2	ASRGKGGATYEQY
-	TRBJ2-7	TRBV19	ASSPFRTDIYEQY
-	TRBJ1-1	TRBV5-1	ASTEGGPNTEAF
-	TRBJ2-1	TRBV7-9	ASSLLLRNEQF
-	TRBJ2-1	TRBV2	ASSEKGQGAVEQF
once	TRBJ2-3	TRBV2	ASSISPVTDTQY
-	TRBJ2-1	TRBV19	ASSISYNEQF
-	TRBJ2-4	TRBV28	ASSMTGTSVAKNIQY
-	TRBJ2-5	TRBV2	ASSPDSGLQETQY
-	TRBJ2-7	TRBV7-9	ASSSTRVVVPHEQY
-	TRBJ2-1	TRBV7-9	ASASLRGGYNEQF
-	TRBJ2-1	TRBV5-1	ASSLRTWIAGGTNEQF
once	TRBJ2-5	TRBV3-1/TRBV3-2	ASSYTETQY
-	TRBJ1-4	TRBV10-3	AISSLGLPNEKLF
once	TRBJ1-2	TRBV7-2	ASSLVIRPYKNGYT
-	TRBJ2-2	TRBV15	ATSRAAGRAGELF
-	TRBJ1-4	TRBV15	ATSIRPGREKLF
-	TRBJ1-5	TRBV20-1	SASPINQPQH
-	TRBJ2-5	TRBV6-5	ASSASETQY
-	TRBJ2-7	TRBV5-1	ASSYGTSGRASSYEQY
-	TRBJ2-2	TRBV11-2	ASSLRDTGAGELF
-	TRBJ1-2	TRBV29-1	TVYGTSYGYT
-	TRBJ1-6	TRBV27	ASSLEPWSGSPLH
-	TRBJ2-5	TRBV4-3	ASSHGQSIFQETQY
few	TRBJ1-2	TRBV24-1	ATSQGQNYGYT
-	TRBJ1-1	TRBV19	ASSIQGARTEAF
-	TRBJ1-2	TRBV28	ASSFLKGRRDYGYT
-	TRBJ2-2	TRBV18	ASSPAIISNTGELF
-	TRBJ1-3	TRBV5-5	ASSLARGSGNTIY
-	TRBJ1-2	TRBV6-6	ASTPATGLNYGYT
-	TRBJ2-5	TRBV11-2	ASSLEEGTAGVLPQY
-	TRBJ2-3	TRBV7-2	ASRTGTEQY
-	TRBJ2-1	TRBV4-1	ASSQDWGWNEQF
-	TRBJ1-6	TRBV6-6	AIRVQVNSPLH
-	TRBJ2-5	TRBV9	ASSVTQLSGETQY
few	TRBJ2-2	TRBV7-3	ASSLTGGIGELF
-	TRBJ2-2	TRBV7-9	ASSSREANTGELF
-	TRBJ2-5	TRBV5-1	ASSLAGIVEGTQETQY
-	TRBJ2-1	TRBV11-2	ASRSMGGGSYNEQF
-	TRBJ2-1	TRBV2	ASSEGGGHEQF
-	TRBJ2-1	TRBV21-1	ASNLSVNEQF
-	TRBJ2-1	TRBV19	ASSLGREVEQF
once	TRBJ1-2	TRBV16	ASSPSGSTNYGYT
-	TRBJ1-1	TRBV6-5	ASSSSAGRLEAF
-	TRBJ2-1	TRBV20-1	SASGVNEQF
-	TRBJ1-2	TRBV12-5	ASGLVLGTGALPQQGYT
-	TRBJ2-1	TRBV12-5	ASGLVGLGEQF
-	TRBJ2-3	TRBV13	ASSLKVAPLGLISTDTQY
once	TRBJ2-7	TRBV7-9	ASSLGQGGGEQY
-	TRBJ2-1	TRBV7-9	ASSLALAGVGYEQF
-	TRBJ1-2	TRBV29-1	SVGQGINYGYT